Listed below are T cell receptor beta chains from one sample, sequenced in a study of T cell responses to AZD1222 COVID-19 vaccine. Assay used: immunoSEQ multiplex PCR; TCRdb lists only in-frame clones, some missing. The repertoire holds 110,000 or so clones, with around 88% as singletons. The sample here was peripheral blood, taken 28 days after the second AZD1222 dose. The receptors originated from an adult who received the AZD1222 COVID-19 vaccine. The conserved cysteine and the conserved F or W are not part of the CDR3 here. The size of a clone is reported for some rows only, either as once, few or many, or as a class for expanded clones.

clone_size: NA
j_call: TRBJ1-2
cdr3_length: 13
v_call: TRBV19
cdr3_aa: ASSTNRQINYGYT

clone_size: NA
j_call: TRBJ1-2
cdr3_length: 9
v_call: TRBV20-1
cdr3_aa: SAGGQTGYT

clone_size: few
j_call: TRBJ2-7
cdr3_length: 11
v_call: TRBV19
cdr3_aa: ASSRDRDYEQY

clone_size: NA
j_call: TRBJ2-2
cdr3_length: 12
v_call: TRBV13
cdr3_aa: ASSTSGTSGELF

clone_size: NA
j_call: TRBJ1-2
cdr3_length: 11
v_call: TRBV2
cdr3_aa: ASMETGNYGYT

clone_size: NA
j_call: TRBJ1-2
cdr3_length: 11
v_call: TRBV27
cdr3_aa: ASSLEAAGGYT

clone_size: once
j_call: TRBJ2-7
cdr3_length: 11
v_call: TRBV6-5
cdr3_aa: ASRGPFSYEQY

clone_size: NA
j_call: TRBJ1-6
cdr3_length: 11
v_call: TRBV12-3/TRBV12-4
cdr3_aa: ASSPLEDSPLH

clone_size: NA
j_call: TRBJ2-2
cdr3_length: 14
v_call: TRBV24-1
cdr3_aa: ATSDPRTGGVGELF

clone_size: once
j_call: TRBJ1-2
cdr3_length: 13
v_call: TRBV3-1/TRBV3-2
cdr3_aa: ASSQDSTGAYGYT

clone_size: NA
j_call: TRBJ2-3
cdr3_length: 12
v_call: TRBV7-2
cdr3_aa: ASSFRANTDTQY

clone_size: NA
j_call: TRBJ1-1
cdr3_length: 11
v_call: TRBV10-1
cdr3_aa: ASSEGGGTEAF

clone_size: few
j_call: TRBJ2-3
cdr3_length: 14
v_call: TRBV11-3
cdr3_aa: ASSAGLAESTDTQY

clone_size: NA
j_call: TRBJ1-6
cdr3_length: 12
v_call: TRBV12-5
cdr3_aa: ASGYAEHNSPLH

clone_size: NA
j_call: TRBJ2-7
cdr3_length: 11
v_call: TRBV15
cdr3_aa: ATSRISPQEQY

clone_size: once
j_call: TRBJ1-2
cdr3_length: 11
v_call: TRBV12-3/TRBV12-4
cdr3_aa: ASSPRGQVGYT

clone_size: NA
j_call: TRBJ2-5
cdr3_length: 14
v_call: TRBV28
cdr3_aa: ASSPGLAGYQETQY

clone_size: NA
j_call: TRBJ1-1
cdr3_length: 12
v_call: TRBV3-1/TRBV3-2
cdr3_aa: ASSLGDSATEAF

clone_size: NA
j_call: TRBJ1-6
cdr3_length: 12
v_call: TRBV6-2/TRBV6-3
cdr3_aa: ASSYGQRNSPLH

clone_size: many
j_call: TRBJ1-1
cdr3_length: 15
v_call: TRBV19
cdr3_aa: ASSPPGQGRMNTEAF

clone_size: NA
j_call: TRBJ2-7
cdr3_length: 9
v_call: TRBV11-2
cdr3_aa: ASSVTRLLV

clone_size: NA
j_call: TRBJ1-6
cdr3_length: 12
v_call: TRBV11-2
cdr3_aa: ASSLEGQALAPF

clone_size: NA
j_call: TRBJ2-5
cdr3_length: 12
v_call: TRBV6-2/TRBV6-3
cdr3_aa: ASSYRWGQETQY

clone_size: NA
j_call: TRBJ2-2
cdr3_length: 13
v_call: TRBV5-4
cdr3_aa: ASSLPGTVTGELF

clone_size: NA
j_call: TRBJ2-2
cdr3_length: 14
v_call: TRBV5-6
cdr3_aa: ASSWAGGGGTGELF

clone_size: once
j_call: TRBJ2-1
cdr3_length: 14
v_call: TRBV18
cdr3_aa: ASSGWTSGVDNEQF

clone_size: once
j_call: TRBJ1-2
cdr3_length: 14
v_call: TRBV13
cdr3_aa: ASSLPRIDREQGYT

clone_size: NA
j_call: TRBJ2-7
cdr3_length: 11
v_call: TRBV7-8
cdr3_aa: ASRRRDAYEQY

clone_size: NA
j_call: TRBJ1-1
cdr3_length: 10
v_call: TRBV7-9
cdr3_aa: ASSLEAGRCP

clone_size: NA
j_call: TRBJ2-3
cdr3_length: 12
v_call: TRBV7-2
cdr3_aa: ASSLVTGTDTQY

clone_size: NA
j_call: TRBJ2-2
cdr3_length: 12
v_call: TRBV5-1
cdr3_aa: ASSWTANTGELF

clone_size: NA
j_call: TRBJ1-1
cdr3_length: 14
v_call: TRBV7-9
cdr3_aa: ASSHSDRGLYTEAF

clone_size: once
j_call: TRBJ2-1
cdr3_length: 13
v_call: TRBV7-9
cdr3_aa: ASSSLAEVGNEQF

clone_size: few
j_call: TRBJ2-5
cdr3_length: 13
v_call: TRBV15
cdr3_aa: ATSTYTGSGETQY

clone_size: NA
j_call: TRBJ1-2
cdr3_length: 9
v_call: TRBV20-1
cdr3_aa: SASDFDGYT

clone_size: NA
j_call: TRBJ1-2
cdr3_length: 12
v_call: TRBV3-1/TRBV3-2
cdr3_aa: ASSQEDRAAGYT

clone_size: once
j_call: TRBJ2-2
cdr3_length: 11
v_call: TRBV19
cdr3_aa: ASRTANTGELF

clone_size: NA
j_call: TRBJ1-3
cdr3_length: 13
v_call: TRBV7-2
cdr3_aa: ASSFGTGPGNTIY

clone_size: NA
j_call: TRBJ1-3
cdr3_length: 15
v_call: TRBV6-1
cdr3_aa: ASSEDRARYSGNTIY

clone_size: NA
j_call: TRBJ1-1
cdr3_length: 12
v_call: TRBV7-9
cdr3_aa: ASSRDSLNTEAF

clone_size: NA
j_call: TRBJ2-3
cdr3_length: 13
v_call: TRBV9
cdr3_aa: ASSNRLAGTDTQY

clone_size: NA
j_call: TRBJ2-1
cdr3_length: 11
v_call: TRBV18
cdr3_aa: ASSPNSDNEQF